The clone carrying this T cell receptor (beta chain) was recorded a few times. The antigen is undetermined. A split of CD4+ cells into CD45RA+ naive and CD45RA-negative memory subsets was performed. This entry belongs to a study of shared clonotypes between healthy human individuals. After removal of 2 bases from V and 7 bases from J, the junction contained 3 bases not matched to a gene. Looked up from germline, CDR1 is SEHNR and CDR2 is FQNEAQ (reference sequence). This CDR3 is 16 amino acids long. General study findings and limits: Larger estimated richness was generally seen in naive subsets than in memory subsets.

Measured with immunoSEQ multiplex PCR; TCRdb has only the in-frame clones, and not every one. Here the sample spans a few hundred thousand clones, around 72% being singletons. The specimen was memory CD4+ T cells sorted from blood. Subset meaning: CD45RA-negative fraction. The chain is built from TRBV7-9 and TRBJ2-1; TRBD2 agrees at 15 bases. The TCR comes from a man aged 30-40 years in good health. CDR3 protein: CASSLFGTSGGNEQFF. As DNA, the CDR3 is TGTGCCAGCAGCTTATTTGGGACTAGCGGGGGGAATGAGCAGTTCTTC.